The 8 T cell receptor beta chains below all came from one sample that was sequenced in a study of pediatric ulcerative colitis. Profiled with immunoSEQ multiplex PCR; TCRdb holds only in-frame clones, not every one. The table includes 45,000 to 75,000 clones, about 90% detected once. The specimen sequenced was blood. The source is a boy aged 5-17 years who was a control in a study of pediatric ulcerative colitis.

CDR3 coding DNA: TGTGCCAGCAGTGAAGGCGTGGGGGTCTACGAGCAGTACTTC. This encodes CASSEGVGVYEQYF. The V gene is TRBV6-1, the J gene TRBJ2-7, with D possibly being TRBD1 or TRBD2 (5 bases each). CDR1 is MNHNS and CDR2 is SASEGT in the germline V gene. With 1 base removed from V and 3 bases from J, the gap between germline ends came to 10 bases. The CDR3 spans 14 residues.

V is TRBV2 and J is TRBJ1-1; TRBD1 agrees at 8 bases. The CDR3 is made up of 13 amino acids. CDR1 and CDR2 (germline): SNHLY, FYNNEI. V was clipped by 9 bases and J by 4 bases; unmatched bases: 7. The CDR3 nucleotides read TGTGCCAGACAGGGGGATGTTTTCACTGAAGCTTTCTTT. The encoded protein is CARQGDVFTEAFF.

The chain links TRBV25-1 to TRBJ2-1, with D possibly called TRBD1 or TRBD2 (5 bases each). V was pared by 6 bases and J by 5 bases, with 11 bases between. CDR1 and CDR2 (germline): MGHDK, SYGVNS. The CDR3 runs 13 residues. DNA of the CDR3: TGTGCCAGCAGCCCCCGGGACCACAATGAGCAGTTCTTC. Encoded protein: CASSPRDHNEQFF.

Concerning this clone: Other nucleotide sequences in the sample specify the same CDR3. V gene TRBV7-9 combines with J gene TRBJ2-5; 7 bases are a match to TRBD2. The CDR3 loop spans 14 amino acids. Germline CDR1 is SEHNR and CDR2 is FQNEAQ (reference sequence). Trimming cost V 5 bases and J 2 bases; bases outside gene matches: 5. CDR3 in DNA: TGTGCCAGCAGCCCAACGGGACTACAAGAGACCCAGTACTTC. This encodes CASSPTGLQETQYF.

The genes are TRBV18 and TRBJ2-5, with 10 bases matching TRBD2. Germline V CDR1 and CDR2: KGHSH, LQKENI. The V segment lost 3 bases and the J segment 5 bases; nucleotides outside the gene matches: 15. The CDR3 length is 18 residues. CDR3 amino acids: CASSPLVRLAGVDETQYF. The CDR3, as DNA: TGTGCCAGCTCACCTCTCGTTCGGCTAGCGGGAGTGGATGAGACCCAGTACTTC.

The chain joins TRBV15 to TRBJ1-5; no clear D gene. CDR1 and CDR2 (germline): LNHNV, YYDKDF (reference sequence). V shed 0 bases and J shed 9 bases, with 24 bases lying between them. The CDR3 extends over 18 amino acids. The CDR3 here is CATSRDPDRPRFGRPQHF. CDR3 nucleotide sequence: TGTGCCACCAGCAGAGATCCAGACCGACCCCGATTTGGCCGGCCCCAGCATTTT.

The sample holds one count of this clone. The genes are TRBV12-5 and TRBJ1-1, with 11 bases identical to TRBD1. Germline lookup yields CDR1 LGHNT and CDR2 FRNRAP. The CDR3 length is 15 residues. V lost 6 bases and J lost 3; bases outside the gene matches: 6. The CDR3 loop reads CASGPGTGGDTEAFF. CDR3 in DNA: TGTGCTAGTGGCCCAGGGACAGGGGGTGACACTGAAGCTTTCTTT.

The chain employs TRBV5-1 and TRBJ1-1; 7 nucleotides line up with TRBD1. The V segment lost 0 bases and the J segment 7 bases; nucleotides outside the gene matches: 6. Germline CDR1 reads SGHRS; CDR2 reads YFSETQ. This CDR3 is built from 14 residues. CDR3 coding DNA: TGCGCCAGCAGCTTGGAGGGCAGGGGGAGTGAAGCTTTCTTT. It codes for CASSLEGRGSEAFF.